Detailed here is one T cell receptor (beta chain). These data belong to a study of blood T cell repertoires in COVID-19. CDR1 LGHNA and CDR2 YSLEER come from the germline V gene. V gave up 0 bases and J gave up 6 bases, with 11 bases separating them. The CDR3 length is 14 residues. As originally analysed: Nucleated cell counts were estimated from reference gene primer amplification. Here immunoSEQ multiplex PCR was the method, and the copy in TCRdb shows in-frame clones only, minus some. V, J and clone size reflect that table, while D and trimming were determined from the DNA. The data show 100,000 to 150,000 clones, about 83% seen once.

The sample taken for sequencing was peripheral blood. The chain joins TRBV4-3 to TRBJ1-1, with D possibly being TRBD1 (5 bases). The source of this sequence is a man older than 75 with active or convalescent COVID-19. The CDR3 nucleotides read TGCGCCAGCAGCCAAGAAGGGGTTTGGTCTGAAGCTTTCTTT. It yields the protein CASSQEGVWSEAFF.